The 11 T cell receptor beta chains given below trace back to one sample, sequenced in a study of T-cell memory formation after mild COVID-19. Via MiXCR, TCRdb re-called the 5' RACE reads, giving one row per CDR3 protein. The sample shows about 210,000 distinct CDR3 sequences, roughly a tenth of them seen only once. The sample consisted of PBMCs or a T cell subset sorted from them (not recorded which). All receptors derive from a man younger than 35 who had mild COVID-19 (a few samples of this study predate the infection). Cell type and time point are not known.

This clonotype appeared many times. This chain connects TRBV7-8 to TRBJ2-2, with 7 bases lining up with TRBD1. This CDR3 is built from 15 residues. V was pared by 5 bases and J by 4 bases, with 7 bases of the junction left unmatched. Germline CDR1 reads SGHVS; CDR2 reads FQNEAQ. DNA of the CDR3: TGTGCCAGCAGCCCTCTGGCAGGGGGCACCGGGGAGCTGTTTTTT. Protein sequence: CASSPLAGGTGELFF.

This clonotype was recorded at least ten times. The rearrangement joins TRBV7-2 to TRBJ2-7; a possible D gene is TRBD1 (6 bases). Germline CDR1 SGHTA, CDR2 FQGNSA. The CDR3 spans 16 residues. Written as DNA, the CDR3 is TGTGCCAGCAGAACTACGGGGCAGGGGCGCTCCCACGAGCAGTACGTC. Residues: CASRTTGQGRSHEQYV.

This clonotype was observed a few times. V usage is TRBV5-1 and J usage is TRBJ2-3; TRBD1 is a possible D gene (6 bases). Germline-derived CDR1 and CDR2 are SGHRS and YFSETQ. CDR3 size: 15 residues. The V end was cut by 3 bases, the J end by 6 bases, with 17 bases between. The chain's CDR3 is CASSSQTDRADTQYF. CDR3 in DNA: TGCGCCAGCAGCTCCCAAACGGACAGAGCCGATACGCAGTATTTT.

The chain couples TRBV5-1 to TRBJ2-1; 9 bases are shared with TRBD2. The CDR3 is made up of 16 amino acids. In germline, CDR1 is SGHRS, CDR2 YFSETQ. V was pared by 1 base and J by 3 bases, with 5 bases of the junction left unmatched. This CDR3 reads CASSLRGLAYYNEQFF. As DNA, the CDR3 is TGCGCCAGCAGCTTGAGGGGACTAGCCTACTACAATGAGCAGTTCTTC.

This clonotype was counted ten times or more. The genes are TRBV5-1 and TRBJ1-1; D perhaps matches TRBD1 (6 bases). The CDR3 covers 16 residues. The germline V gene has CDR1 SGHRS and CDR2 YFSETQ. Deletions cut 0 bases from V and 5 bases from J, with 17 bases between. CDR3 nucleotides: TGCGCCAGCAGCTTGGCCGGGACACTCAGAGGGACTGAAGCTTTCTTT. Protein product: CASSLAGTLRGTEAFF.

Ten or more counts support this clonotype. The chain is built from TRBV7-2 and TRBJ2-3; TRBD2 matches at 7 bases. V lost 5 bases to trimming and J lost 2 bases; unmatched junction nucleotides: 4. Germline V gene data show CDR1 as SGHTA and CDR2 as FQGNSA. This CDR3 spans 14 amino acids. CDR3 amino acids: CASSRDYYTDTQYF. CDR3 coding DNA: TGTGCCAGCAGCCGGGACTATTACACAGATACGCAGTATTTT.

This chain uses TRBV11-2 with TRBJ2-2; TRBD1 matches at 12 bases. This CDR3 is built from 17 residues. Germline CDR1 is SGHAT and CDR2 is FQNNGV. With V trimmed by 6 bases and J by 5 bases, 10 bases remained unmatched. The CDR3 here is CASSLRDRGRGTGELFF. The CDR3 nucleotides read TGTGCCAGCAGTCTCCGGGACAGGGGGCGCGGGACCGGGGAGCTGTTTTTT.

This clonotype was counted only a few times. The chain employs TRBV6-5 and TRBJ1-2; 7 bases are a match to TRBD1. The ends lost 6 bases at V and 6 bases at J; junction bases unmatched: 10. Per germline, CDR1 MNHEY and CDR2 SVGAGI. This CDR3 has 14 residues. The CDR3 nucleotides read TGTGCCAGCAGCTCCCGACCCGACAGGGATGGCTACACCTTC. Translating gives CASSSRPDRDGYTF.

Only a few counts were recorded for this clonotype. CDR3 residues: CASRTSSGGNTIYF. CDR3 sequence (DNA): TGTGCCAGCAGGACCTCAAGCGGGGGAAACACCATATATTTT. This chain joins TRBV6-5 and TRBJ1-3, with no clear D. The germline V gene has CDR1 MNHEY and CDR2 SVGAGI. V dropped 6 bases and J dropped 4 bases, with 13 bases sitting between them. This CDR3 is built from 14 residues.

This clonotype occurred a few times. The J gene is TRBJ2-2, the V gene TRBV5-4, with 8 bases matching TRBD1. This CDR3 comprises 16 residues. J gave up 7 bases and V 1 base, and 9 bases lay outside the gene matches. Per germline, CDR1 SGHNT and CDR2 YYREEE (reference sequence). The chain's CDR3 is CASSLTGTGRGGELFF. The DNA for the CDR3 is TGTGCCAGCAGCTTGACCGGGACAGGCAGGGGCGGGGAGCTGTTTTTT.

The chain's CDR3 is CASSGGTGHEQYF. The CDR3 DNA is TGTGCCAGCAGCGGGGGGACAGGCCACGAGCAGTACTTC. This chain connects TRBV7-3 to TRBJ2-7; TRBD1 matches at 8 bases. Germline V gives CDR1 SGHTA, CDR2 FQGTGA. V shed 5 bases, J shed 5 bases, and the junction held 5 bases outside the gene matches. This CDR3 has 13 residues.